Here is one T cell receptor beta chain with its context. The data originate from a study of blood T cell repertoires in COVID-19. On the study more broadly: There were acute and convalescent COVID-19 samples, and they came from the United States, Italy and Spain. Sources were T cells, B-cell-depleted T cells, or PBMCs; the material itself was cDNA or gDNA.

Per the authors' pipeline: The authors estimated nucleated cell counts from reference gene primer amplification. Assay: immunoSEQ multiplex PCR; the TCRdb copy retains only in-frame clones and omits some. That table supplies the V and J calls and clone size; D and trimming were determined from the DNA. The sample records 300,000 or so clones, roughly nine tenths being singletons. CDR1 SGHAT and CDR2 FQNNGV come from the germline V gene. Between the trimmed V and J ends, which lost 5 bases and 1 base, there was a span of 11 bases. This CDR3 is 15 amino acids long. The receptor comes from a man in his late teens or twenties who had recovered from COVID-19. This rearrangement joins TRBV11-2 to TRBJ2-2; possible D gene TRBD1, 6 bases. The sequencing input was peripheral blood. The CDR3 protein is CASSQTGLNTGELFF. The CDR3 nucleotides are TGTGCCAGCAGCCAAACAGGGTTGAACACCGGGGAGCTGTTTTTT.